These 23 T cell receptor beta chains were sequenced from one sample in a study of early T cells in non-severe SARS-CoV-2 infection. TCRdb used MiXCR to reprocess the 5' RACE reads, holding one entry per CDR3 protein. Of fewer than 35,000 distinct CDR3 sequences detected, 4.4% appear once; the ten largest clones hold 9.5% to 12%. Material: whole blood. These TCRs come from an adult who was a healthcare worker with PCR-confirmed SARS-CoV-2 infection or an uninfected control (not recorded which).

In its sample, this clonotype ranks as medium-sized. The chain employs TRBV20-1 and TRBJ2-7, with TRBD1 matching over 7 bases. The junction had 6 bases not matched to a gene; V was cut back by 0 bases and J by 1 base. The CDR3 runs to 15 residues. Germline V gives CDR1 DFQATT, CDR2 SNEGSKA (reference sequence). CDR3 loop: CSARDFDRDSYEQYF. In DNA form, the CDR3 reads TGCAGTGCTAGAGACTTTGACAGGGATTCCTACGAGCAGTACTTC.

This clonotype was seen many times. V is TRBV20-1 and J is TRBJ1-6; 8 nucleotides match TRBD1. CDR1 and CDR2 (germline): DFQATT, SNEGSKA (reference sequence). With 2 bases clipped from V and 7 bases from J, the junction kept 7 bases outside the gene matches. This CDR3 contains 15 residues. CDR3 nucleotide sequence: TGCAGTGCTAGACCGACAGGGGCGGGAAATTCACCCCTCCACTTT. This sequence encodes CSARPTGAGNSPLHF.

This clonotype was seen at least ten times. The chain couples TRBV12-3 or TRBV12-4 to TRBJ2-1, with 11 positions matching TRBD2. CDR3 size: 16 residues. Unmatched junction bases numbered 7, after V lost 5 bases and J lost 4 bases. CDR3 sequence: CASSPRSGRVYNEQFF. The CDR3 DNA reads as TGTGCCAGCAGTCCGCGTAGCGGGAGGGTATACAATGAGCAGTTCTTC.

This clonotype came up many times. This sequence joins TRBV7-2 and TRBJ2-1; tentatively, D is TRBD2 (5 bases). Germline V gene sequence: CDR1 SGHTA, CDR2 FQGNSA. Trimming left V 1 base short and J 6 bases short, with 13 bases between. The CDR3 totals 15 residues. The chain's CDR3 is CASSLVLGGSNEQFF. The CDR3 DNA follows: TGTGCCAGCAGCTTAGTCCTCGGCGGGTCCAATGAGCAGTTCTTC.

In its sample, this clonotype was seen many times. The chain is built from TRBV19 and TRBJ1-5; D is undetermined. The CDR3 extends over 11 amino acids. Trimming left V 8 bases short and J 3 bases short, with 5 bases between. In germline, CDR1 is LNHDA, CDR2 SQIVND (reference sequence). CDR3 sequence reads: CASGPNQPQHF. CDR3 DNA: TGTGCCAGTGGCCCCAATCAGCCCCAGCATTTT.

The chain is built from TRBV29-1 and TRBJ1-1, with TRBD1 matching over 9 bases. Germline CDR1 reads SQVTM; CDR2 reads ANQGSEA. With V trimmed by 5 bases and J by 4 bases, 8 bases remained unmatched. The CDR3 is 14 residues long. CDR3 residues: CSVSSGTGSTEAFF. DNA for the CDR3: TGCAGCGTTTCCTCCGGGACAGGGTCCACTGAAGCTTTCTTT. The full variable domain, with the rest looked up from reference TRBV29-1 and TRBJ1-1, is SAVISQKPSRDICQRGTSLTIQCQVDSQVTMMFWYRQQPGQSLTLIATANQGSEATYESGFVIDKFPISRPNLTFSTLTVSNMSPEDSSIYLCSVSSGTGSTEAFFGQGTRLTVV.

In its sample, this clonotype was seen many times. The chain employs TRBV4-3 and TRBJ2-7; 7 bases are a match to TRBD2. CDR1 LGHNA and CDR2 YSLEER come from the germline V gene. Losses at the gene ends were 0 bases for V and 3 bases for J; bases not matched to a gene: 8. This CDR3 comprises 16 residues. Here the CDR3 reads CASSQDGREFRYEQYF. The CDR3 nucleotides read TGCGCCAGCAGCCAAGATGGGCGGGAGTTCCGCTACGAGCAGTACTTC.

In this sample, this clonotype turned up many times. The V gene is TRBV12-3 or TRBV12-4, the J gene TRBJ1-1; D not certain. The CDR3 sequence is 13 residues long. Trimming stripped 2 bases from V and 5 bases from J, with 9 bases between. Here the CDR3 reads CASSLSTGTEAFF. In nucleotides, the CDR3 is TGTGCCAGCAGTTTATCAACCGGGACTGAAGCTTTCTTT.

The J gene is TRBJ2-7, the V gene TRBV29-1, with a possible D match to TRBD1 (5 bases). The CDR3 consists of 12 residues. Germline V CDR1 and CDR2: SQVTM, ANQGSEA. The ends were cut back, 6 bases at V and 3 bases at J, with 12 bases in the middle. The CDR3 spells CSVALTDYEQYF. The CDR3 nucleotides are TGCAGCGTAGCCCTGACAGACTACGAGCAGTACTTC.

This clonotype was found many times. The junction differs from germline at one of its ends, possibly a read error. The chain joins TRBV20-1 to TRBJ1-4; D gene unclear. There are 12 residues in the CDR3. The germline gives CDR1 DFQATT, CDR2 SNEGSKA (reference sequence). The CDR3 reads CSAGDDMGKLFF. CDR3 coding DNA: TGCAGTGCTGGAGATGATATGGGAAAACTGTTTTTT.

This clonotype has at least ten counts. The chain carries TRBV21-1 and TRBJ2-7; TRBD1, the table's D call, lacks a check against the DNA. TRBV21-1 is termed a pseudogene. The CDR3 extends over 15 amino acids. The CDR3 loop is CASSKAQGWSYEQYV. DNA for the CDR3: TGTGCCAGCAGCAAAGCCCAGGGGTGGTCCTACGAGCAGTACGTC.

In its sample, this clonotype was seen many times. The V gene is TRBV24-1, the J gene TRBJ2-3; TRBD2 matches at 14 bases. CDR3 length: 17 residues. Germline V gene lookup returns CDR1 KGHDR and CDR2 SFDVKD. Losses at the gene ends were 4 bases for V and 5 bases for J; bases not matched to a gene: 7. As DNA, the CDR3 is TGTGCCACCAGTGAACCGACTAGCGGGAGGGCCAGAGATACGCAGTATTTT. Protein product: CATSEPTSGRARDTQYF.

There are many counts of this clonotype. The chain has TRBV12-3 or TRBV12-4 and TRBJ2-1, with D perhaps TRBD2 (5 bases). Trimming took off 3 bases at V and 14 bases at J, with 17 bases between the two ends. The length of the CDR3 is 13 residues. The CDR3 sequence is CASSFVMGSWEFF. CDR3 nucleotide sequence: TGTGCCAGCAGTTTTGTAATGGGGAGTTGGGAGTTCTTC.

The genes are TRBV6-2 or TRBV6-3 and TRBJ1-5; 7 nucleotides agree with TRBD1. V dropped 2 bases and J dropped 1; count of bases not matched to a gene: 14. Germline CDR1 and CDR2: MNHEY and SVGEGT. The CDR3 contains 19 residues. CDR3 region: CASSYPYRDSKRSNQPQHF. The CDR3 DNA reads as TGTGCCAGCAGTTACCCCTACCGGGACAGTAAAAGGAGCAATCAGCCCCAGCATTTT.

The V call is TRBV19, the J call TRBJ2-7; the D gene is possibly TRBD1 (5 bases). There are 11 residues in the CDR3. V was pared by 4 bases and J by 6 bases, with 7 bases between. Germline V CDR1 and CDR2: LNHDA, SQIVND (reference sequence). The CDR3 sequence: CASSTGFEQYV. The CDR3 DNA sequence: TGTGCCAGTAGTACAGGGTTCGAGCAGTACGTC.

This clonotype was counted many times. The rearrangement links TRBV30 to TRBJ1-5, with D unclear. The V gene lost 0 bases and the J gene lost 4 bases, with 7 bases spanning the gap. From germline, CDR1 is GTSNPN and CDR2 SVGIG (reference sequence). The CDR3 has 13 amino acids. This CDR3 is CAWSVMENQPQHF. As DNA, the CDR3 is TGTGCCTGGAGTGTTATGGAAAATCAGCCCCAGCATTTT.

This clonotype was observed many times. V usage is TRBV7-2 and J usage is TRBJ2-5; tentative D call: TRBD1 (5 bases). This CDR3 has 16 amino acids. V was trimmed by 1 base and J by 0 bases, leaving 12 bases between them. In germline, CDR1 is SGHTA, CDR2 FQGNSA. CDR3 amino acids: CASSLERGGYQETQYF. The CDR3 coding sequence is TGTGCCAGCAGCTTAGAAAGGGGCGGATACCAAGAGACCCAGTACTTC.

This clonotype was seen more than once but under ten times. CDR3 DNA: TGTGCCAGCAGCCAAGGGCTAGCGGACCTAACCTACGAGCAGTACTTC. This sequence encodes CASSQGLADLTYEQYF. This sequence joins TRBV4-2 and TRBJ2-7; TRBD2 matches at 7 bases. CDR1 and CDR2 from the germline V gene are LGHNA and YNFKEQ. The CDR3 contains 16 residues. Trimming at V came to 1 base and at J to 2 bases, leaving 8 bases not matched to a gene.

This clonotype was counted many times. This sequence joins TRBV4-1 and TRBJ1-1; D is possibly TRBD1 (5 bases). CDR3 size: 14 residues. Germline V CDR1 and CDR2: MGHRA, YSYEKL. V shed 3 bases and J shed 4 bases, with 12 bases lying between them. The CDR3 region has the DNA TGCGCCAGCAGCCAGACCCGGGACGCCACTGAAGCTTTCTTT. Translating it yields CASSQTRDATEAFF.

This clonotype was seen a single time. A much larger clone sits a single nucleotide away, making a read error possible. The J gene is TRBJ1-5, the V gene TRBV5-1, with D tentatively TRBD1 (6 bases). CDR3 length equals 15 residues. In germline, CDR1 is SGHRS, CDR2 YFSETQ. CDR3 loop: CSSSWGTSSNQPQHF. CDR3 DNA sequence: TGCTCCAGCAGCTGGGGGACAAGTAGCAATCAGCCCCAGCATTTT.

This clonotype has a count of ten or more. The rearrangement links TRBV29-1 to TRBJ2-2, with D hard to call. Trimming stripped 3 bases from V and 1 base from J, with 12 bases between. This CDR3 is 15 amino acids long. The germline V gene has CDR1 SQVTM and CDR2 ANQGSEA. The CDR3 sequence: CSVEAWRGNTGELFF. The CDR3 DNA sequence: TGCAGCGTTGAGGCGTGGAGAGGGAACACCGGGGAGCTGTTTTTT.

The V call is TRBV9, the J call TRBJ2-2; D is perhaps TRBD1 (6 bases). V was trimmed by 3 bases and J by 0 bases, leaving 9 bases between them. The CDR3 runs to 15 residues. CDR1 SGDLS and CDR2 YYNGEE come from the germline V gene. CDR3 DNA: TGTGCCAGCAGCGGGACAGCAGCGAACACCGGGGAGCTGTTTTTT. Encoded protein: CASSGTAANTGELFF.

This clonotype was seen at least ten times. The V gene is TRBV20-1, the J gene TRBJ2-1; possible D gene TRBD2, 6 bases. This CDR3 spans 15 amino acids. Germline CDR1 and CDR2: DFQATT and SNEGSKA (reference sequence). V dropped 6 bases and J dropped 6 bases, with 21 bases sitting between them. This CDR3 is CSADQKKLAFNEQFF. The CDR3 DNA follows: TGCAGTGCCGACCAAAAAAAACTAGCTTTCAATGAGCAGTTCTTC.